What follows are 16 T cell receptor beta chains derived from one specimen sequenced in a study of tumor-infiltrating lymphocytes in glioblastoma multiforme. TCR beta libraries were built from RNA through three nested multiplex PCR rounds using modified ARM-PCR. TCRdb re-analysed the multiplex PCR reads in MiXCR, keeping a single row per CDR3 protein. The sample lists fewer than 40,000 distinct CDR3 sequences; 50% to 75% were seen once. Sequencing was done on a sample of brain tumor tissue. These receptors originate from a male donor with glioblastoma.

A remark on this clonotype: This may arise from a read error, as a much more abundant clone is one base away. The rearrangement joins TRBV4-1 to TRBJ2-5, with D maybe TRBD2 (6 bases). The CDR3 is made up of 16 amino acids. The germline V gene has CDR1 MGHRA and CDR2 YSYEKL. CDR3 protein: CTSSQEETRALETQYF. DNA for the CDR3: TGCACCAGCAGCCAAGAGGAGACTAGGGCATTGGAGACCCAGTACTTC.

This clonotype occurred many times. This rearrangement joins TRBV5-1 to TRBJ2-2; weak D call: TRBD2 (5 bases). CDR1 SGHRS and CDR2 YFSETQ come from the germline V gene. The CDR3 consists of 14 residues. Trimming pared 5 bases from V and 3 bases from J, leaving 11 bases between. The CDR3 protein is CASRVDGDTGELFF. In DNA, the CDR3 is TGCGCCAGCAGGGTTGACGGGGACACCGGGGAGCTGTTTTTT.

The count of this clonotype is one. The CDR3 DNA reads as TGTGCCACCAGACAGGGGGCGGGCGATGAGCAGTTCTTC. Translation gives CATRQGAGDEQFF. The V call is TRBV24-1, the J call TRBJ2-1, with TRBD1 identical over 9 bases. Trimming took 7 bases from V and 8 from J; bases not matched to a gene: 5. Germline V gene lookup returns CDR1 KGHDR and CDR2 SFDVKD. The CDR3 extends over 13 amino acids.

This clonotype was detected only a few times. The genes are TRBV29-1 and TRBJ2-1, with D perhaps matching TRBD1 (6 bases). From germline, CDR1 is SQVTM and CDR2 ANQGSEA. Between the trimmed V and J ends, which lost 1 base and 0 bases, there was a span of 16 bases. This CDR3 has 17 amino acids. CDR3 sequence: CSVEGFRDTSSYNEQFF. DNA of the CDR3: TGCAGCGTTGAAGGTTTCCGGGACACGAGCTCCTACAATGAGCAGTTCTTC.

The chain links TRBV11-2 to TRBJ2-5; 7 positions agree with TRBD2. Germline-derived CDR1 and CDR2 are SGHAT and FQNNGV. This CDR3 region has 16 residues. The V and J ends lost 1 base and 2 bases, in that order; junction bases with no gene match: 7. The CDR3 DNA follows: TGTGCCAGCAGCTTAGCGGGGAGGGGCGGGCAAGAGACCCAGTACTTC. Translation gives CASSLAGRGGQETQYF.

The chain couples TRBV6-5 to TRBJ2-7; D may be TRBD1 or TRBD2 (6 bases each). Trimming left V 6 bases short and J 9 bases short, with 21 bases between. Germline lookup yields CDR1 MNHEY and CDR2 SVGAGI. This CDR3 is built from 14 residues. In nucleotides, the CDR3 is TGTGCCAGCAGAAATCGGGACGGGGGCATCGGGCAGTACTTC. Translating it yields CASRNRDGGIGQYF.

With regard to this clonotype: Because it lacks the conserved phenylalanine or tryptophan at the end, this CDR3 is likely a read error. The DNA is left out, because the CDR3 cannot be placed on it with certainty; the CDR3 is given as TCRdb lists it. This chain joins TRBV6-5 and TRBJ2-1; the table's D call, TRBD2, was not checked against the DNA. The V gene's germline CDR1 is MNHEY and CDR2 SVGAGI. Inclusive of both ends, the CDR3 amounts to 15 amino acids. The CDR3 sequence: CASSNGRGGATEPFL.

For this clonotype: At one end, the junction sequence differs from germline, possibly due to a read error. The CDR3 sequence is CSAGDGADLYNEQFF. CDR3 sequence (DNA): TGCAGTGCTGGAGACGGGGCGGACCTCTACAATGAGCAGTTCTTC. This sequence joins TRBV20-1 and TRBJ2-1; D assignment may be TRBD1 or TRBD2 (5 bases each). Germline loops: CDR1 DFQATT, CDR2 SNEGSKA (reference sequence). This CDR3 is built from 15 residues.

Notes on this clonotype: The junction and the germline gene differ at one end; a read error may be behind it. CDR3 sequence reads: CSARDIGDTHFF. DNA of the CDR3: TGCAGTGCTAGAGACATAGGGGATACGCATTTTTTT. V is TRBV20-1 and J is TRBJ2-3, with D perhaps matching TRBD1 (5 bases). The CDR3 is 12 residues long. From germline, CDR1 is DFQATT and CDR2 SNEGSKA (reference sequence).

This clonotype was detected only a few times. The chain carries TRBV7-9 and TRBJ2-7; D remains unclear. Germline CDR1 and CDR2: SEHNR and FQNEAQ (reference sequence). V lost 4 bases and J lost 5, with 9 bases in between. The CDR3 consists of 12 residues. The CDR3, as DNA: TGTGCCAGCAGCTCTGCCTGGAACGAGCAGTACTTC. This codes for CASSSAWNEQYF. The entire variable domain, with the rest obtained from reference TRBV7-9 and TRBJ2-7, is as follows: DTGVSQNPRHKITKRGQNVTFRCDPISEHNRLYWYRQTLGQGPEFLTYFQNEAQLEKSRLLSDRFSAERPKGSFSTLEIQRTEQGDSAMYLCASSSAWNEQYFGPGTRLTVT.

The rearrangement joins TRBV6-6 to TRBJ2-7, with D maybe TRBD2 (6 bases). CDR1 MNHNY and CDR2 SVGAGI come from the germline V gene (reference sequence). The CDR3 extends over 16 amino acids. V dropped 0 bases and J dropped 4 bases, with 16 bases sitting between them. The CDR3, as DNA: TGTGCCAGCAGTTACTCTGGAGGGAGGTTCTCATACGAGCAGTACTTC. It is translated as CASSYSGGRFSYEQYF.

This chain connects TRBV6-7 to TRBJ1-1, with 7 bases aligning to TRBD1. TRBV6-7 is noted as an ORF with a role that remains uncertain. V shed 8 bases and J 1 base; nucleotides not matched to a gene: 1. The CDR3 spans 12 residues. In nucleotides, the CDR3 is TGTGCCAGCGGGGACAGGAACACTGAAGCTTTCTTT. Amino acid sequence: CASGDRNTEAFF.

This clonotype was seen repeatedly, ten times or more. The chain links TRBV6-1 to TRBJ1-5; 8 nucleotides agree with TRBD1. CDR1 and CDR2 (germline): MNHNS, SASEGT. The CDR3 contains 15 residues. Trimming removed 4 bases from V and 4 bases from J; junction bases left unmatched: 6. CDR3 loop: CASSADRGPNQPQHF. The CDR3 bases are TGTGCCAGCAGTGCCGACAGGGGACCAAATCAGCCCCAGCATTTT.

V and J are TRBV6-5 and TRBJ2-2; 7 bases fit TRBD2. Germline CDR1 reads MNHEY; CDR2 reads SVGAGI. Trimming removed 1 base from V and 5 bases from J; junction bases left unmatched: 1. The length of the CDR3 is 14 residues. The CDR3 loop reads CASSYLGGTGELFF. The CDR3 DNA reads TGTGCCAGCAGTTACTTGGGAGGGACCGGGGAGCTGTTTTTT.

Points on this clonotype: Germline is not matched at one junction end, which may reflect a read error. The genes are TRBV24-1 and TRBJ1-4; a possible D gene is TRBD1 (6 bases). CDR1 and CDR2 (germline): KGHDR, SFDVKD. CDR3 length equals 13 residues. CDR3 nucleotide sequence: TGTGCCATCCCCCGGGGGCGCGTTGAAAAGCTGTTTTTT. Its protein product is CAIPRGRVEKLFF.

At least ten counts were recorded for this clonotype. The rearrangement joins TRBV6-5 to TRBJ2-2; possibly TRBD2 for D (5 bases). The CDR3 contains 15 residues. Germline assignment: CDR1 MNHEY and CDR2 SVGAGI. V was shortened by 6 bases and J by 4 bases, with 15 bases between the two germline ends. The CDR3 loop reads CASSSGVRPTGELFF. The CDR3 coding sequence is TGTGCCAGCAGCTCCGGGGTACGCCCCACCGGGGAGCTGTTTTTT.